Listed below are T cell receptor beta chains from one sample, sequenced in a study of cytomegalovirus exposure and HLA in healthy donors. This table comes from immunoSEQ multiplex PCR, and its TCRdb copy is limited to in-frame clones, with some not included. The table shows about 98,000 clones, with around 88% occurring only once. Sequencing was carried out using PBMCs. Receptor source: a woman aged 25-40 years in good health and CMV-seronegative. CDR3s include the opening cysteine and the closing phenylalanine or tryptophan. Fields, in order: V gene, D gene, J gene, clone size, CDR3 protein, CDR3 DNA. A D gene is named only where the DNA matches it firmly. Size is stated for part of the rows, as once, few or many counts, or as a class when the clone is expanded.

v_call: TRBV11-2
d_call: .
j_call: TRBJ2-7
clone_size: .
cdr3_aa: CASSLRAESSYEQYF
cdr3_nt: TGTGCCAGCAGCTTACGAGCGGAAAGCTCCTACGAGCAGTACTTC

v_call: TRBV5-8
d_call: .
j_call: TRBJ1-2
clone_size: .
cdr3_aa: CASSAPGRRPYGYTF
cdr3_nt: TGTGCCAGCAGCGCCCCAGGGAGGAGACCATATGGCTACACCTTC

v_call: TRBV4-3
d_call: .
j_call: TRBJ2-1
clone_size: .
cdr3_aa: CASSQGSGLRNEQFF
cdr3_nt: TGCGCCAGCAGCCAAGGGAGCGGCCTGCGGAATGAGCAGTTCTTC

v_call: TRBV13
d_call: TRBD1
j_call: TRBJ1-3
clone_size: .
cdr3_aa: CASSLFLQGAAGNTIYF
cdr3_nt: TGTGCCAGCAGCTTATTCCTCCAGGGGGCTGCTGGAAACACCATATATTTT

v_call: TRBV5-1
d_call: .
j_call: TRBJ1-1
clone_size: .
cdr3_aa: CASSYFGGVSTEAFF
cdr3_nt: TGCGCCAGCAGTTATTTTGGAGGGGTGAGCACTGAAGCTTTCTTT

v_call: TRBV4-1
d_call: .
j_call: TRBJ1-4
clone_size: .
cdr3_aa: CASRVVGGSEKLFF
cdr3_nt: TGCGCCAGCAGGGTAGTTGGAGGATCCGAAAAACTGTTTTTT

v_call: TRBV7-6
d_call: .
j_call: TRBJ1-2
clone_size: .
cdr3_aa: CASSLGEGRGGYTF
cdr3_nt: TGTGCCAGCAGCTTGGGGGAGGGGCGAGGAGGCTACACCTTC

v_call: TRBV11-2
d_call: .
j_call: TRBJ2-1
clone_size: .
cdr3_aa: CASSLEHADYNEQFF
cdr3_nt: TGTGCCAGCAGCTTAGAACACGCGGATTACAATGAGCAGTTCTTC

v_call: TRBV18
d_call: TRBD2
j_call: TRBJ2-6
clone_size: .
cdr3_aa: CASSPRRGGGSIAGANVLTF
cdr3_nt: TGTGCCAGCTCACCCCGTCGTGGGGGGGGTAGTATAGCTGGGGCCAACGTCCTGACTTTC

v_call: TRBV9
d_call: .
j_call: TRBJ2-7
clone_size: .
cdr3_aa: CASSPLGAASYEQYF
cdr3_nt: TGTGCCAGCAGCCCACTGGGGGCAGCCTCCTACGAGCAGTACTTC

v_call: TRBV2
d_call: TRBD1
j_call: TRBJ2-7
clone_size: .
cdr3_aa: CAYQPTGVPYEQYF
cdr3_nt: TGTGCCTACCAGCCCACAGGGGTCCCCTACGAGCAGTACTTC

v_call: TRBV7-9
d_call: .
j_call: TRBJ2-5
clone_size: .
cdr3_aa: CASTDGRETQYF
cdr3_nt: TGTGCCAGCACGGATGGGAGGGAGACCCAGTACTTC

v_call: TRBV6-5
d_call: .
j_call: TRBJ2-3
clone_size: once
cdr3_aa: CASSYLGESTDTQYF
cdr3_nt: TGTGCCAGCAGTTATCTCGGTGAAAGCACAGATACGCAGTATTTT

v_call: TRBV14
d_call: .
j_call: TRBJ1-1
clone_size: .
cdr3_aa: CASSQAGSEAFF
cdr3_nt: TGTGCCAGCAGCCAAGCCGGGTCTGAAGCTTTCTTT

v_call: TRBV9
d_call: TRBD2
j_call: TRBJ2-5
clone_size: .
cdr3_aa: CASTQASGVQETQYF
cdr3_nt: TGTGCCAGCACCCAGGCTAGCGGGGTTCAAGAGACCCAGTACTTC

v_call: TRBV5-4
d_call: .
j_call: TRBJ1-4
clone_size: .
cdr3_aa: CASSLSVNEKLFF
cdr3_nt: TGTGCCAGCAGCTTGTCCGTTAATGAAAAACTGTTTTTT

v_call: TRBV6-1
d_call: TRBD1
j_call: TRBJ1-4
clone_size: .
cdr3_aa: CASGQGPATNEKLFF
cdr3_nt: TGTGCCAGCGGACAGGGTCCTGCAACTAATGAAAAACTGTTTTTT

v_call: TRBV10-1
d_call: .
j_call: TRBJ1-2
clone_size: .
cdr3_aa: CASRRPFKPRCMGDGYTF
cdr3_nt: TGCGCCAGCAGACGTCCCTTTAAGCCAAGGTGCATGGGAGATGGCTACACCTTC

v_call: TRBV7-3
d_call: TRBD1
j_call: TRBJ1-1
clone_size: .
cdr3_aa: CASSSGQGPNEAFF
cdr3_nt: TGTGCCAGCTCATCGGGACAGGGCCCCAATGAAGCTTTCTTT

v_call: TRBV19
d_call: TRBD1
j_call: TRBJ1-2
clone_size: few
cdr3_aa: CASSRRGTGGAGNYGYTF
cdr3_nt: TGTGCCAGTAGCCGCCGAGGGACAGGGGGCGCCGGCAACTATGGCTACACCTTC

v_call: TRBV15
d_call: .
j_call: TRBJ1-1
clone_size: .
cdr3_aa: CATWAKWNTEAFF
cdr3_nt: TGTGCCACCTGGGCCAAATGGAACACTGAAGCTTTCTTT

v_call: TRBV2
d_call: TRBD1
j_call: TRBJ1-1
clone_size: .
cdr3_aa: CASSETRTGAGMNTEAFF
cdr3_nt: TGTGCCAGCAGTGAAACCCGGACAGGGGCAGGGATGAACACTGAAGCTTTCTTT

v_call: TRBV6-5
d_call: .
j_call: TRBJ1-5
clone_size: .
cdr3_aa: CASRRGSGSNQPQHF
cdr3_nt: TGTGCCAGCAGACGGGGATCTGGGAGCAATCAGCCCCAGCATTTT

v_call: TRBV6-5
d_call: TRBD2
j_call: TRBJ2-1
clone_size: .
cdr3_aa: CASRPSGLAGYEQFF
cdr3_nt: TGTGCCAGCAGACCCTCCGGACTAGCGGGCTATGAGCAGTTCTTC

v_call: TRBV5-4
d_call: .
j_call: TRBJ2-7
clone_size: .
cdr3_aa: CASSLDSSPKSYEQYF
cdr3_nt: TGTGCCAGCAGCTTGGACTCGAGTCCGAAGTCCTACGAGCAGTACTTC

v_call: TRBV19
d_call: TRBD1
j_call: TRBJ2-5
clone_size: .
cdr3_aa: CASSIAHWTGEGGTQYF
cdr3_nt: TGTGCCAGTAGTATAGCCCACTGGACAGGGGAAGGCGGGACCCAGTACTTC

v_call: TRBV19
d_call: .
j_call: TRBJ2-7
clone_size: once
cdr3_aa: CASSIGASYEQYF
cdr3_nt: TGTGCCAGTAGTATAGGCGCATCCTACGAGCAGTACTTC

v_call: TRBV12-5
d_call: TRBD2
j_call: TRBJ2-5
clone_size: .
cdr3_aa: CASGPSGGGRETQYF
cdr3_nt: TGTGCTAGTGGTCCCTCCGGGGGGGGAAGAGAGACCCAGTACTTC

v_call: TRBV7-9
d_call: .
j_call: TRBJ1-1
clone_size: .
cdr3_aa: CASSSNLNTEAFF
cdr3_nt: TGTGCCAGCAGCAGCAATTTGAACACTGAAGCTTTCTTT

v_call: TRBV5-1
d_call: .
j_call: TRBJ1-1
clone_size: .
cdr3_aa: CASSLGAGRDFTEAFF
cdr3_nt: TGCGCCAGCAGCTTGGGTGCAGGGCGGGATTTCACTGAAGCTTTCTTT

v_call: TRBV28
d_call: .
j_call: TRBJ2-7
clone_size: .
cdr3_aa: CASRTGQTYEQYF
cdr3_nt: TGTGCCAGCAGGACTGGACAGACCTACGAGCAGTACTTC

v_call: TRBV7-2
d_call: .
j_call: TRBJ1-5
clone_size: .
cdr3_aa: CASSGQTGQPQHF
cdr3_nt: TGTGCCAGCAGCGGACAGACGGGGCAGCCCCAGCATTTT

v_call: TRBV7-2
d_call: TRBD1
j_call: TRBJ1-2
clone_size: few
cdr3_aa: CASSPEQGHGYTF
cdr3_nt: TGTGCCAGCAGCCCCGAACAGGGGCATGGCTACACCTTC

v_call: TRBV7-2
d_call: .
j_call: TRBJ1-1
clone_size: .
cdr3_aa: CASSLAPTGHTEAFF
cdr3_nt: TGTGCCAGCAGCTTAGCCCCTACAGGGCACACTGAAGCTTTCTTT

v_call: TRBV9
d_call: .
j_call: TRBJ2-7
clone_size: .
cdr3_aa: CASSVGGSWTEQYF
cdr3_nt: TGTGCCAGCAGCGTAGGGGGCAGCTGGACCGAGCAGTACTTC

v_call: TRBV7-9
d_call: TRBD1
j_call: TRBJ2-6
clone_size: .
cdr3_aa: CASSRRTGGLSGANVLTF
cdr3_nt: TGTGCCAGCAGCCGTCGGACAGGGGGATTGAGTGGGGCCAACGTCCTGACTTTC

v_call: TRBV5-4
d_call: TRBD1
j_call: TRBJ1-2
clone_size: .
cdr3_aa: CASSLVGQGPYGYTF
cdr3_nt: TGTGCCAGCAGCTTGGTGGGACAGGGTCCCTATGGCTACACCTTC

v_call: TRBV7-9
d_call: .
j_call: TRBJ2-2
clone_size: .
cdr3_aa: CASSSRLNGELFF
cdr3_nt: TGTGCCAGCAGCTCGCGGCTTAACGGGGAGCTGTTTTTT

v_call: TRBV29-1
d_call: .
j_call: TRBJ2-4
clone_size: .
cdr3_aa: CSVEDRGRAKNIQYF
cdr3_nt: TGCAGCGTTGAAGATCGAGGCAGAGCCAAAAACATTCAGTACTTC

v_call: TRBV4-1
d_call: .
j_call: TRBJ1-1
clone_size: .
cdr3_aa: CASSQGPGGSFF
cdr3_nt: TGCGCCAGCAGCCAGGGGCCAGGCGGCTCGTTCTTT

v_call: TRBV9
d_call: TRBD2
j_call: TRBJ2-1
clone_size: .
cdr3_aa: CASSYGLAGLGDEQFF
cdr3_nt: TGTGCCAGCAGCTATGGACTAGCGGGTCTCGGGGATGAGCAGTTCTTC

v_call: TRBV7-6
d_call: .
j_call: TRBJ2-2
clone_size: .
cdr3_aa: CASSRPLAGENTGELFF
cdr3_nt: TGTGCCAGCAGCCGACCCTTGGCGGGTGAGAACACCGGGGAGCTGTTTTTT